A single sample is the source of the 17 T cell receptor beta chains below, sequenced in a study of T cell responses to AZD1222 COVID-19 vaccine (dated by TCRdb to the early 2020s). Library construction relied on the immunoSEQ multiplex PCR assay. The immuneACCESS repertoire file appears here via TCRdb, limited to in-frame rearrangements. These files lack a portion of the clones; in checked studies, under half of the deficit traces to unresolved V genes, and the cause of the others is not known. This sample lists some 120,000 clones; approximately 83% were detected once. The ten largest clones represent approximately 4% of the sample. The time point label, as the study defines it: baseline before first vaccination. In light of the paper, this sample's treatment or condition label describes: meningococcal conjugate vaccine given as trial control. The material was peripheral blood, obtained on day 0 of MenACWY control vaccination. The receptors come from an adult in good health.

The J gene is TRBJ1-5, the V gene TRBV24-1, with 7 bases identical to TRBD1. In germline, CDR1 is KGHDR, CDR2 SFDVKD. Germline trimming cut 3 bases from V and 2 bases from J; bases unmatched to any gene: 6. The CDR3 is 16 amino acids. In DNA, the CDR3 is TGTGCCACCAGTGATCCAGCAGGGGGGGGCAATCAGCCCCAGCATTTT. This codes for CATSDPAGGGNQPQHF.

The genes are TRBV5-1 and TRBJ2-5; D possibly uses TRBD1 or TRBD2 (5 bases each). Germline CDR1 is SGHRS and CDR2 is YFSETQ. The CDR3 contains 14 residues. Trimming removed 3 bases from V and 1 base from J, with 10 bases in between. CDR3 in amino acids: CASSSPGTQETQYF. The CDR3 DNA reads TGCGCCAGCAGCTCACCCGGGACCCAAGAGACCCAGTACTTC.

The chain combines TRBV6-6 with TRBJ1-5; D is uncertain. Looked up from germline, CDR1 is MNHNY and CDR2 is SVGAGI (reference sequence). The CDR3 loop spans 14 amino acids. The V gene lost 2 bases and the J gene lost 6 bases, with 11 bases spanning the gap. The CDR3 region has the DNA TGTGCCAGCAGTTACGACACGTTGAGTCAGCCCCAGCATTTT. It is translated as CASSYDTLSQPQHF.

The rearrangement joins TRBV29-1 to TRBJ2-5; 16 nucleotides match TRBD2. V shed 6 bases, J shed 5 bases, and the junction held 6 bases outside the gene matches. The CDR3 totals 15 residues. Per the germline V gene, CDR1 is SQVTM and CDR2 is ANQGSEA. CDR3 in amino acids: CSVGTSGGAGETQYF. CDR3 coding DNA: TGCAGCGTCGGGACTAGCGGGGGGGCCGGGGAGACCCAGTACTTC.

The V and J genes are TRBV21-1 and TRBJ1-5; TRBD1 reflects the table's D call only, with no check against the DNA. TRBV21-1 is a known pseudogene. This CDR3 region has 17 residues. DNA for the CDR3: TGTGCCAGCAGCCCCCGGACAGGGGGTTTGGTCAATCAGCCCCAGCATTTT. Residues: CASSPRTGGLVNQPQHF.

There are a few counts of this clone. This sequence joins TRBV7-2 and TRBJ2-2; 7 positions match TRBD1. The CDR3 totals 13 residues. Trimming removed 3 bases from V and 7 bases from J; junction bases left unmatched: 2. Looked up from germline, CDR1 is SGHTA and CDR2 is FQGNSA. The CDR3 loop is CASSLTGLGELFF. The CDR3 DNA is TGTGCCAGCAGCTTGACAGGGCTCGGGGAGCTGTTTTTT.

The chain recombines TRBV9 with TRBJ1-5; 8 bases map to TRBD1. CDR3 length: 15 amino acids. The V gene's germline CDR1 is SGDLS and CDR2 YYNGEE. Trimming at V came to 4 bases and at J to 3 bases, leaving 6 bases not matched to a gene. The CDR3 nucleotides read TGTGCCAGCAGCATAGGACAGGGACACAATCAGCCCCAGCATTTT. This encodes CASSIGQGHNQPQHF.

This clone appeared a single time. This chain uses TRBV5-4 with TRBJ2-3, with D maybe TRBD2 (7 bases). CDR1 and CDR2 (germline): SGHNT, YYREEE (reference sequence). Trimming removed 5 bases from V and 1 base from J, with 11 bases in between. The CDR3 extends over 14 amino acids. CDR3 region: CASSRGGGTDTQYF. The CDR3, as DNA: TGTGCCAGCAGTCGAGGGGGGGGCACAGATACGCAGTATTTT.

This clone was seen once. DNA of the CDR3: TGTGCCAGCAGAGGACACTTTGGGGCCAACGTCCTGACTTTC. Protein product: CASRGHFGANVLTF. The rearrangement joins TRBV28 to TRBJ2-6; tentatively, D is TRBD1 (5 bases). V lost 6 bases and J 3 bases, leaving 9 bases between the germline ends. The CDR3 spans 14 residues. In germline, CDR1 is MDHEN, CDR2 SYDVKM.

The chain combines TRBV18 with TRBJ1-1; tentative D call: TRBD1 (6 bases). Germline CDR1 and CDR2: KGHSH and LQKENI. Trimming removed 1 base at V and 4 bases at J, with 22 bases between. The CDR3 consists of 18 residues. CDR3 nucleotide sequence: TGTGCCAGCTCACCACTTGAGGTTTCGGGGGCGCGGGCCACTGAAGCTTTCTTT. Its translation is CASSPLEVSGARATEAFF.

This chain links TRBV6-2 or TRBV6-3 with TRBJ1-1; D is unresolved. From germline, CDR1 is MNHEY and CDR2 SVGEGT. Trimming took off 6 bases at V and 2 bases at J, with 16 bases between the two ends. This CDR3 has 15 residues. This chain's CDR3 is CASSQHLGFNTEAFF. The CDR3 region has the DNA TGTGCCAGCAGCCAACACCTGGGGTTTAACACTGAAGCTTTCTTT.

The count of this clone is one. The rearrangement uses TRBV19 and TRBJ2-6, with unresolved D. Trimming removed 3 bases from V and 1 base from J, with 13 bases in between. CDR1 is LNHDA, CDR2 SQIVND, per germline (reference sequence). CDR3 length equals 17 residues. Written as DNA, the CDR3 is TGTGCCAGTAGTATTATAGGCCTAGATTCTGGGGCCAACGTCCTGACTTTC. This encodes CASSIIGLDSGANVLTF.

The J gene is TRBJ1-5, the V gene TRBV6-2 or TRBV6-3; tentatively, D is TRBD1 (6 bases). CDR3 length: 15 residues. The germline CDR1 and CDR2 sequences are MNHEY and SVGEGT. V was cut by 2 bases and J by 0 bases, with 8 bases left in between. CDR3 loop: CASSYGGPSNQPQHF. The CDR3 DNA reads as TGTGCCAGCAGTTACGGGGGCCCTAGCAATCAGCCCCAGCATTTT.

In its sample, this clone was seen once. This sequence joins TRBV9 and TRBJ2-5; no firm D call. V was cut by 6 bases and J by 0 bases, with 12 bases left in between. The CDR3 loop spans 14 amino acids. CDR1 is SGDLS, CDR2 YYNGEE, per germline. CDR3 DNA: TGTGCCAGCACCCCACACACGTACCAAGAGACCCAGTACTTC. Protein sequence: CASTPHTYQETQYF.

This clone was recorded only once. The chain employs TRBV2 and TRBJ2-3; TRBD2 is a possible D gene (5 bases). Trimming left V 7 bases short and J 3 bases short, with 17 bases between. The germline V gene has CDR1 SNHLY and CDR2 FYNNEI. The CDR3 is 15 amino acids. CDR3: CASTVGLGLTDTQYF. The CDR3 nucleotides are TGTGCCAGCACCGTCGGACTGGGTCTAACAGATACGCAGTATTTT.

The CDR3 loop is CAISFGGNYGYTF. The CDR3 bases are TGTGCCATCAGCTTTGGGGGTAACTATGGCTACACCTTC. V gene TRBV10-3 combines with J gene TRBJ1-2; TRBD1 might be the D (5 bases). With 6 bases removed from V and 1 base from J, the gap between germline ends came to 9 bases. The CDR3 totals 13 residues. Germline CDR1 is ENHRY and CDR2 is SYGVKD.

CDR3 sequence reads: CASSFAGEETQYF. The CDR3, as DNA: TGTGCCAGCAGTTTTGCAGGGGAAGAGACCCAGTACTTC. The chain is built from TRBV28 and TRBJ2-5; D might be TRBD1 (6 bases). The germline V and J ends were trimmed by 3 bases and 3 bases, with 8 bases remaining between them. The CDR3 extends over 13 amino acids. Germline CDR1 and CDR2: MDHEN and SYDVKM.